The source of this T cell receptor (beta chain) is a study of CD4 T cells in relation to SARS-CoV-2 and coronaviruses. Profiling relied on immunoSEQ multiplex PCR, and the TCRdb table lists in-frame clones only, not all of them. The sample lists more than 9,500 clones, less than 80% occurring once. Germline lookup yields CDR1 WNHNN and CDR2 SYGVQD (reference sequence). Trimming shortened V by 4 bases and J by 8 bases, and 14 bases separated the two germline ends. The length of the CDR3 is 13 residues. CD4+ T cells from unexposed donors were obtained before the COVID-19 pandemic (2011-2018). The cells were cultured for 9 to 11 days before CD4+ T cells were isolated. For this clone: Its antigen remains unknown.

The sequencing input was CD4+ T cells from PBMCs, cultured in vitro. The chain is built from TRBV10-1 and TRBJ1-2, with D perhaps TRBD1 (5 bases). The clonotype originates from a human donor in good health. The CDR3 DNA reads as TGCGCCAGCAGTGCTTCACGGCAGGGAGGCTACACCTTC. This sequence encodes CASSASRQGGYTF.